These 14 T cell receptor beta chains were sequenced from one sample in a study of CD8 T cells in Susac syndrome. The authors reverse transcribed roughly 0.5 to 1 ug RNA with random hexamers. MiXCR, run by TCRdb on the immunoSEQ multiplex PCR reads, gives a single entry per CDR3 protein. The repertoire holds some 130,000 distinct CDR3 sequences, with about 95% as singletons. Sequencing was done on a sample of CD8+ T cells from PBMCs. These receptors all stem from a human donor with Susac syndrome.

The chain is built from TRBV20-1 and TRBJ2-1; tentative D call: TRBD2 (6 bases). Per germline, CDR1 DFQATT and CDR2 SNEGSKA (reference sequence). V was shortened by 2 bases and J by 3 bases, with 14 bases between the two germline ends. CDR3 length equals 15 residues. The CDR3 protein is CSARYSGGVYNEQFF. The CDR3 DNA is TGCAGTGCTAGATACTCGGGCGGGGTCTACAATGAGCAGTTCTTC.

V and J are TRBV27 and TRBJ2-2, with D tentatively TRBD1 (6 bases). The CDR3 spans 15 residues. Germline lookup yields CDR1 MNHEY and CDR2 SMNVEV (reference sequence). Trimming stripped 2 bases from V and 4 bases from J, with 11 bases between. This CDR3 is CASSLIQGSTGELFF. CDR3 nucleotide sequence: TGTGCCAGCAGTTTAATTCAGGGGAGCACCGGGGAGCTGTTTTTT.

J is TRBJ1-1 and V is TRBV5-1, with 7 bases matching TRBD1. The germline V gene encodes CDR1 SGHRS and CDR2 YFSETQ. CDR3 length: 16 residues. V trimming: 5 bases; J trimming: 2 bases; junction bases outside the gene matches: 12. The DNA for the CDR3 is TGCGCCAGCAGTCTCGCATCGGACAGGCGAAACACTGAAGCTTTCTTT. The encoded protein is CASSLASDRRNTEAFF.

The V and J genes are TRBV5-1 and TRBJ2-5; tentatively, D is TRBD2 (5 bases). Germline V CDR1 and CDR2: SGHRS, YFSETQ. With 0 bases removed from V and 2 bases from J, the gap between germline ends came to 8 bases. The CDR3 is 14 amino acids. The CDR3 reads CASSLVEGQETQYF. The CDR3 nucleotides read TGCGCCAGCAGCTTGGTAGAGGGACAAGAGACCCAGTACTTC.

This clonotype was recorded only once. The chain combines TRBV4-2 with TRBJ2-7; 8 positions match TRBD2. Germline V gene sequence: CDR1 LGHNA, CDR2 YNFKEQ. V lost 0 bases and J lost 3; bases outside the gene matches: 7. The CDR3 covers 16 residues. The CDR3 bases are TGTGCCAGCAGCCAAGACGGAGAAGCGGGGGTCTACGAGCAGTACTTC. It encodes CASSQDGEAGVYEQYF.

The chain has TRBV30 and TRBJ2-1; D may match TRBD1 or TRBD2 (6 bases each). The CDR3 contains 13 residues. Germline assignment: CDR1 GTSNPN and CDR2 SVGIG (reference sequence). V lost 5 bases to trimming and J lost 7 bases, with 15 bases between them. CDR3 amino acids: CAWDAGEENEQFF. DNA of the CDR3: TGTGCCTGGGATGCAGGGGAGGAGAATGAGCAGTTCTTC.

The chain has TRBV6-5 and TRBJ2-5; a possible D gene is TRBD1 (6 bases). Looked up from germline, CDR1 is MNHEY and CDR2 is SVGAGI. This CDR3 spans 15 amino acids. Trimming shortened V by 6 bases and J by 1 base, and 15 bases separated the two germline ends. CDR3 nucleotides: TGTGCCAGCAGGCGTTGGACAGCGCCCCAAGAGACCCAGTACTTC. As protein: CASRRWTAPQETQYF.

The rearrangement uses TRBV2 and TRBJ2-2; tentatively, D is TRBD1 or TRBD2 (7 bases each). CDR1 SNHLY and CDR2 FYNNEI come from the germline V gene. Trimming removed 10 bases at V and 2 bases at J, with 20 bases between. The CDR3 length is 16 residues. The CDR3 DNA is TGTGCCACCGTAGGGGGCCGGGAGGTAAACACCGGGGAGCTGTTTTTT. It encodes CATVGGREVNTGELFF. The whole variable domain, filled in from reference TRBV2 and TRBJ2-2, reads EPEVTQTPSHQVTQMGQEVILRCVPISNHLYFYWYRQILGQKVEFLVSFYNNEISEKSEIFDDQFSVERPDGSNFTLKIRSTKLEDSAMYFCATVGGREVNTGELFFGEGSRLTVL.

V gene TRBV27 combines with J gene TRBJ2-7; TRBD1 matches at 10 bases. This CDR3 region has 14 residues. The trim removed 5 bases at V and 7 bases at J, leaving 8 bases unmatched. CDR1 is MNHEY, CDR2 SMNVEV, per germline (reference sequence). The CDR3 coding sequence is TGTGCCAGCAGTCCCCGACAGGGGGCACGGGAGCAGTACTTC. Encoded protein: CASSPRQGAREQYF.

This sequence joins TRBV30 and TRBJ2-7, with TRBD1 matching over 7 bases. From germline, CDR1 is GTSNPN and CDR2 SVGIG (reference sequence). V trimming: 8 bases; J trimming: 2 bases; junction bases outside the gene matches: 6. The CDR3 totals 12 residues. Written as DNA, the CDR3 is TGTGCCGGATTAGGGACAGCCTACGAGCAGTACTTC. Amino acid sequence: CAGLGTAYEQYF.

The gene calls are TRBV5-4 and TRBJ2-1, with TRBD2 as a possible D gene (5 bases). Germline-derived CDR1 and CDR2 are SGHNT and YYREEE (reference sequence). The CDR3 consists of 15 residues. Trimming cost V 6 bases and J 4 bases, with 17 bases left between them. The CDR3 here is CASTHADGVYNEQFF. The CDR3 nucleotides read TGTGCCAGCACGCACGCGGACGGGGTTTACAATGAGCAGTTCTTC.

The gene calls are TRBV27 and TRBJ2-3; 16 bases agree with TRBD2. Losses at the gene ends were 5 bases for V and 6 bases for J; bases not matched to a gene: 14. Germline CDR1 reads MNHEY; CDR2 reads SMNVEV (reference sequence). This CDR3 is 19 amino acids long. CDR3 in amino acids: CASSVLPGLAGGGKDTQYF. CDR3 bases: TGTGCCAGCAGTGTATTACCGGGACTAGCGGGAGGGGGGAAGGATACGCAGTATTTT.

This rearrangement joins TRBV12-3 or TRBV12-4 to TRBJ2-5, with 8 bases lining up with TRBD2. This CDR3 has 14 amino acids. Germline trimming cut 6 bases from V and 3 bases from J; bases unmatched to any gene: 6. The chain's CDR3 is CASSRAGVEETQYF. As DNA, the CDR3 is TGTGCCAGCAGCCGAGCGGGAGTGGAAGAGACCCAGTACTTC.

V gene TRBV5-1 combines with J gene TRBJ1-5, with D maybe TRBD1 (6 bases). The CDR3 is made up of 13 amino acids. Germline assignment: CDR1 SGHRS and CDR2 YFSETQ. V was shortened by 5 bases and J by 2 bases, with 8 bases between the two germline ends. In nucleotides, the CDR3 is TGCGCCAGCAGTTGGACAGGCAATCAGCCCCAGCATTTT. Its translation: CASSWTGNQPQHF.